This is a list of T cell receptor beta chains from one sample in a study of blood T cell repertoires in COVID-19. The assay was immunoSEQ multiplex PCR, and TCRdb's table has in-frame clones only and misses some. Among 350,000 to 400,000 clones listed, 75% to 90% were seen once. The sequenced sample was peripheral blood. These receptors all stem from a woman aged 55 to 70 with COVID-19, enrolled during active disease. Each CDR3 is given with its conserved first and last residue. A D gene is named only where the DNA matches it firmly. Clone size is not always given. Where it is, it says once, few, many or a class for expanded clones.

j_gene,abundance,d_gene,v_gene,CDR3aa,CDR3nt
TRBJ1-3,.,.,TRBV11-2,CASSPLGGYSGNTIYF,TGTGCCAGCAGCCCCCTTGGAGGCTACTCTGGAAACACCATATATTTT
TRBJ2-1,few,.,TRBV27,CASSPHRTVYNEQFF,TGTGCCAGCAGTCCACACAGGACAGTTTACAATGAGCAGTTCTTC
TRBJ2-1,.,.,TRBV5-1,CASSLELGFNNEQFF,TGCGCCAGCAGCTTGGAGCTAGGCTTCAACAATGAGCAGTTCTTC
TRBJ2-1,.,.,TRBV7-3,CASSLVADSYNEQFF,TGTGCCAGCAGCTTAGTAGCCGACTCCTACAATGAGCAGTTCTTC
TRBJ2-6,.,.,TRBV5-5,CASSFSTSLSSGANVLTF,TGTGCCAGCAGCTTTTCAACTAGTTTGAGCTCTGGGGCCAACGTCCTGACTTTC
TRBJ2-7,.,.,TRBV4-1,CASRPDRSSYEQYF,TGCGCCAGCAGACCTGACAGGAGCTCCTACGAGCAGTACTTC
TRBJ1-1,.,.,TRBV7-2,CASSIEGSGTEAFF,TGTGCCAGCAGCATCGAGGGTAGTGGCACTGAAGCTTTCTTT
TRBJ1-2,.,.,TRBV14,CASSPHQQLTGGYGYTF,TGTGCCAGCAGCCCGCACCAACAACTGACAGGCGGCTATGGCTACACCTTC
TRBJ2-2,few,.,TRBV7-3,CASSGLHGGAGELFF,TGTGCCAGCAGCGGGCTTCACGGGGGAGCCGGGGAGCTGTTTTTT
TRBJ2-7,.,.,TRBV2,CASSEAIRGRPVHF,TGTGCCAGCAGTGAAGCGATTCGAGGTCGACCTGTACACTTC
TRBJ2-2,.,.,TRBV18,CASSAETGVYTGELFF,TGTGCCAGCTCAGCGGAGACGGGGGTGTACACCGGGGAGCTGTTTTTT
TRBJ2-7,.,TRBD1,TRBV7-7,CASRHGQGLNYEQYF,TGTGCCAGCAGACACGGACAGGGTTTAAACTACGAGCAGTACTTC
TRBJ2-3,.,TRBD2,TRBV9,CASSVALAGGLDTQYF,TGTGCCAGCAGCGTAGCACTAGCGGGGGGCCTCGATACGCAGTATTTT
TRBJ2-1,.,.,TRBV2,CASILADEQFF,TGTGCCAGCATTCTAGCCGATGAGCAGTTCTTC
TRBJ1-4,.,.,TRBV5-6,CASSGEAGATNEKLFF,TGTGCCAGCAGCGGGGAGGCAGGAGCAACTAATGAAAAACTGTTTTTT
TRBJ1-5,.,TRBD1,TRBV7-8,CASSSGQGFEPQHF,TGTGCCAGCAGCTCGGGACAGGGATTTGAACCCCAGCATTTT
TRBJ2-5,once,TRBD1,TRBV5-4,CASSSSQGAGETQYF,TGTGCCAGCAGCAGCTCCCAGGGGGCGGGAGAGACCCAGTACTTC
TRBJ2-7,.,.,TRBV19,CASSIQGPSYEQYF,TGTGCCAGTAGTATACAGGGCCCCTCCTACGAGCAGTACTTC
TRBJ2-7,.,.,TRBV16,CASSRLQFNEQYF,TGTGCCAGCAGCCGACTACAGTTCAACGAGCAGTACTTC
TRBJ2-7,once,.,TRBV7-2,CASSRRTEAEQYF,TGTGCCAGCAGCCGCAGGACAGAAGCCGAGCAGTACTTC
TRBJ2-7,.,.,TRBV2,CASRDSHSYEQYF,TGTGCCAGCCGGGACTCCCACTCCTACGAGCAGTACTTC
TRBJ2-3,.,TRBD2,TRBV4-1,CASSLSTSPGGDTQYF,TGCGCCAGCAGCCTATCCACTAGCCCGGGGGGGGATACGCAGTATTTT
TRBJ2-5,.,.,TRBV7-9,CASSPIQGTETQYF,TGTGCCAGCAGCCCAATCCAGGGTACGGAGACCCAGTACTTC
TRBJ2-1,.,.,TRBV2,CASSEPGNEQFF,TGTGCCAGCAGTGAGCCGGGGAATGAGCAGTTCTTC
TRBJ2-7,.,.,TRBV18,CASSTREEQYF,TGTGCCAGCTCAACTAGAGAGGAGCAGTACTTC
TRBJ1-2,.,TRBD1,TRBV10-2,CASRRDRGRGYGYTF,TGCGCCAGCAGGAGAGACAGGGGACGGGGGTATGGCTACACCTTC
TRBJ2-5,.,TRBD2,TRBV7-2,CASSFWERGEETQYF,TGTGCCAGCAGCTTTTGGGAGCGGGGGGAAGAGACCCAGTACTTC
TRBJ2-1,once,TRBD1,TRBV9,CASSRRTGGLDEQFF,TGTGCCAGCAGCCGCCGGACAGGGGGCCTGGATGAGCAGTTCTTC
TRBJ1-5,.,.,TRBV6-1,CASSENRQTDQPQHF,TGTGCCAGCAGTGAAAATCGACAGACGGATCAGCCCCAGCATTTT
TRBJ1-1,.,TRBD1,TRBV29-1,CSVTKGGNTEAFF,TGCAGCGTTACAAAAGGGGGCAACACTGAAGCTTTCTTT